Presented here are 10 T cell receptor beta chains from one specimen sequenced in a study of blood T cell repertoires in COVID-19. Sequencing was performed with immunoSEQ multiplex PCR; in TCRdb, only in-frame clones are kept and a portion is missing. Of hundreds of thousands of clones in the sample, 70% to 90% were seen once. Sequenced sample: PBMCs or T cells enriched from blood (not recorded which). The receptors were sampled from a man in his forties or fifties who had recovered from COVID-19.

The gene calls are TRBV6-4 and TRBJ1-5; a possible D gene is TRBD1 (5 bases). The CDR3 extends over 14 amino acids. Looked up from germline, CDR1 is MRHNA and CDR2 is SNTAGT. V gave up 0 bases and J gave up 5 bases, with 8 bases separating them. The CDR3 loop is CASSDSEGHQPQHF. The DNA for the CDR3 is TGTGCCAGCAGTGACTCGGAGGGGCATCAGCCCCAGCATTTT.

V and J are TRBV5-1 and TRBJ1-2; D remains ambiguous. V was pared by 0 bases and J by 7 bases, with 10 bases between. Germline assignment: CDR1 SGHRS and CDR2 YFSETQ. This CDR3 is built from 13 residues. The CDR3 region has the DNA TGCGCCAGCAGCTTGGAAGCCGCTGGTGGCTACACCTTC. It yields the protein CASSLEAAGGYTF.

V gene TRBV18 combines with J gene TRBJ1-1, with D uncertain. CDR3 length equals 15 residues. Trimming shortened V by 2 bases and J by 3 bases, and 13 bases separated the two germline ends. From germline, CDR1 is KGHSH and CDR2 LQKENI. The CDR3 region has the DNA TGTGCCAGCTCACCAGGGAGGGTTTGGGACACTGAAGCTTTCTTT. This encodes CASSPGRVWDTEAFF. The full variable domain, in which reference TRBV18 and TRBJ1-1 provide the parts outside the CDR3, is NAGVMQNPRHLVRRRGQEARLRCSPMKGHSHVYWYRQLPEEGLKFMVYLQKENIIDESGMPKERFSAEFPKEGPSILRIQQVVRGDSAAYFCASSPGRVWDTEAFFGQGTRLTVV.

CDR3 sequence (DNA): TGCGCCAGCAGCTTGGATGGTCAACGGACAGATACGCAGTATTTT. Translating it yields CASSLDGQRTDTQYF. The V and J genes are TRBV5-1 and TRBJ2-3; D unresolved. The ends were cut back, 0 bases at V and 3 bases at J, with 11 bases in the middle. The CDR3 runs to 15 residues. CDR1 and CDR2 from the germline V gene are SGHRS and YFSETQ.

This chain joins TRBV19 and TRBJ2-3; D perhaps matches TRBD1 (6 bases). Germline V gives CDR1 LNHDA, CDR2 SQIVND (reference sequence). CDR3 length equals 14 residues. Trimming cost V 7 bases and J 0 bases, with 11 bases left between them. The CDR3 loop reads CASKQGGSTDTQYF. The CDR3, as DNA: TGTGCCAGTAAACAGGGCGGGAGCACAGATACGCAGTATTTT.

The rearrangement uses TRBV6-4 and TRBJ2-1; D possibly corresponds to TRBD1 (6 bases). The CDR3 consists of 15 residues. Trimming removed 6 bases at V and 0 bases at J, with 12 bases between. Germline CDR1 and CDR2: MRHNA and SNTAGT. In DNA form, the CDR3 reads TGTGCCAGCAGCGAACAGGGTAGCTCCTACAATGAGCAGTTCTTC. This encodes CASSEQGSSYNEQFF.

V gene TRBV18 combines with J gene TRBJ2-1, with 7 positions matching TRBD1. Germline CDR1 reads KGHSH; CDR2 reads LQKENI. Trimming took 2 bases from V and 8 from J; bases not matched to a gene: 3. The CDR3 is 13 residues long. This CDR3 is CASSPGQADEQFF. Here the CDR3 DNA reads TGTGCCAGCTCACCAGGACAGGCCGATGAGCAGTTCTTC.

Comment on this clone: One junction end does not reproduce the germline sequence, and a read error may be involved. The rearrangement links TRBV11-3 to TRBJ1-5; D gene unclear. Germline V gene sequence: CDR1 SGHNT, CDR2 YENEEA. The CDR3 is made up of 20 amino acids. CDR3: CASTLRKHPQTHDPNQPQHF. CDR3 nucleotide sequence: TGTGCCAGCACCTTACGTAAACACCCACAGACCCACGATCCTAATCAGCCCCAGCATTTT.

The chain couples TRBV2 to TRBJ1-4; 9 bases match TRBD1. Germline CDR1 is SNHLY and CDR2 is FYNNEI. The V segment lost 11 bases and the J segment 0 bases; nucleotides outside the gene matches: 7. This CDR3 has 15 amino acids. CDR3: CAGQGLGATNEKLFF. CDR3 bases: TGTGCCGGACAGGGGTTGGGGGCAACTAATGAAAAACTGTTTTTT.

This chain uses TRBV18 with TRBJ1-4, with 8 bases matching TRBD1. Per germline, CDR1 KGHSH and CDR2 LQKENI. The CDR3 has 13 residues. V lost 5 bases and J lost 8; bases outside the gene matches: 4. CDR3 in amino acids: CASSAGGEEKLFF. CDR3 coding DNA: TGTGCCAGCTCAGCAGGGGGCGAGGAAAAACTGTTTTTT. The full variable domain, with the rest looked up from reference TRBV18 and TRBJ1-4, is NAGVMQNPRHLVRRRGQEARLRCSPMKGHSHVYWYRQLPEEGLKFMVYLQKENIIDESGMPKERFSAEFPKEGPSILRIQQVVRGDSAAYFCASSAGGEEKLFFGSGTQLSVL.